This entry lists 3 T cell receptor beta chains sequenced from one sample in a study of T cell responses to AZD1222 COVID-19 vaccine. Measured with immunoSEQ multiplex PCR; TCRdb has only the in-frame clones, and not every one. The table shows 100,000 to 150,000 clones, with roughly 88% occurring only once. Sequencing was performed on peripheral blood, taken 28 days after the second AZD1222 dose. The origin of the receptors is an adult who received the AZD1222 COVID-19 vaccine.

Comment on this clone: The same CDR3 is also encoded by other DNA sequences in this sample. V and J are TRBV10-3 and TRBJ2-7, with 9 nucleotides matching TRBD1. The CDR3 totals 14 residues. The trim removed 7 bases at V and 1 base at J, leaving 5 bases unmatched. Looked up from germline, CDR1 is ENHRY and CDR2 is SYGVKD. CDR3 in DNA: TGTGCCATCAACCCGGGACAGGGATCCTACGAGCAGTACTTC. It specifies CAINPGQGSYEQYF.

This sequence joins TRBV11-2 and TRBJ1-4; D is perhaps TRBD1 (5 bases). Germline CDR1 is SGHAT and CDR2 is FQNNGV. V was shortened by 6 bases and J by 7 bases, with 18 bases between the two germline ends. This CDR3 spans 15 amino acids. CDR3 DNA sequence: TGTGCCAGCAGTCCGATGGGGGGGAGAAGTGAAAAACTGTTTTTT. This gives the protein CASSPMGGRSEKLFF.

The chain couples TRBV5-4 to TRBJ1-1; D not resolved. This CDR3 has 13 residues. V was cut by 0 bases and J by 5 bases, with 8 bases left in between. Germline values: CDR1 SGHNT, CDR2 YYREEE (reference sequence). CDR3 in DNA: TGTGCCAGCAGCTTGGCGTATGTTACTGAAGCTTTCTTT. Translating it yields CASSLAYVTEAFF.